The 16 T cell receptor beta chains presented below share a single source sample, sequenced in a study of immune heterogeneity within non-small cell lung tumors. The authors used around 590 ng of bulk tumor genomic DNA per sample as template. Several biopsies were spaced far apart within each primary tumor and obtained as surgery took place. The study enrolled patients with untreated, newly diagnosed non-small cell lung cancer who underwent curative surgery. Amplification of the TCR beta CDR3 was achieved through multiplex PCR with 32 V and 13 J primers. TCRdb reprocessed the multiplex PCR reads via MiXCR and lists one record per CDR3 protein. The table lists around 23,000 distinct CDR3 sequences, about 26% of them singletons. The sequencing sample was made of lung tumor tissue. The receptors were gathered from a man in his forties with non-small cell lung cancer.

By share, this clonotype counts as medium-sized (0.01 to 0.1%). V and J are TRBV12-3 or TRBV12-4 and TRBJ1-2; perhaps TRBD1 as D (6 bases). The CDR3 has 13 residues. The V end lost 6 bases, the J end lost 7 bases, and 15 bases lay between the germline ends. The CDR3 here is CASRRQVSGGYTF. The CDR3 nucleotides read TGTGCCAGCAGGCGACAGGTTAGCGGTGGCTACACCTTC.

This clonotype was recorded many times. This chain joins TRBV10-3 and TRBJ1-5; no definite D call. Germline CDR1 and CDR2: ENHRY and SYGVKD. The length of the CDR3 is 11 residues. The V end lost 8 bases, the J end lost 3 bases, and 5 bases lay between the germline ends. CDR3 in amino acids: CAISHNQPQHF. CDR3 nucleotides: TGTGCCATCTCCCACAATCAGCCCCAGCATTTT.

This clonotype appeared many times. The J gene is TRBJ2-2, the V gene TRBV19; D may be TRBD1 (6 bases). The CDR3 extends over 14 amino acids. The V end lost 3 bases, the J end lost 7 bases, and 12 bases lay between the germline ends. The germline V gene encodes CDR1 LNHDA and CDR2 SQIVND (reference sequence). CDR3 loop: CASSMVLGGGELFF. CDR3 sequence (DNA): TGTGCCAGTAGTATGGTGCTAGGGGGCGGGGAGCTGTTTTTT.

This clonotype was seen a few times. The CDR3 DNA reads as TGTGCCAGCAGCGAAAGACACCGCTCTGGAAACACCATATATTTT. Amino acids: CASSERHRSGNTIYF. This chain links TRBV7-2 with TRBJ1-3, with D unresolved. The germline V gene encodes CDR1 SGHTA and CDR2 FQGNSA. The CDR3 sequence is 15 residues long. V was cut by 5 bases and J by 0 bases, with 11 bases left in between. Filled out from reference TRBV7-2 and TRBJ1-3, the complete variable domain reads GAGVSQSPSNKVTEKGKDVELRCDPISGHTALYWYRQSLGQGLEFLIYFQGNSAPDKSGLPSDRFSAERTGGSVSTLTIQRTQQEDSAVYLCASSERHRSGNTIYFGEGSWLTVV.

To note about this clonotype: At one end, the junction sequence differs from germline, possibly due to a read error. The chain joins TRBV5-1 to TRBJ2-1; no firm D call. The CDR3 has 13 residues. Looked up from germline, CDR1 is SGHRS and CDR2 is YFSETQ. DNA of the CDR3: TGCGTCAGCAGCCCCCTAAACGGTAATGAGCAGTTCTTC. This translates into CVSSPLNGNEQFF. Based on the CDR3 plus reference TRBV5-1 and TRBJ2-1, the full variable domain is KAGVTQTPRYLIKTRGQQVTLSCSPISGHRSVSWYQQTPGQGLQFLFEYFSETQRNKGNFPGRFSGRQFSNSRSEMNVSTLELGDSALYLCVSSPLNGNEQFFGPGTRLTVL.

This clonotype was detected only once. The V call is TRBV6-1, the J call TRBJ2-1; 10 bases fit TRBD1. Germline V gives CDR1 MNHNS, CDR2 SASEGT. The trim removed 6 bases at V and 4 bases at J, leaving 6 bases unmatched. The CDR3 consists of 15 residues. CDR3 sequence reads: CASRGDRGIYNEQFF. The DNA for the CDR3 is TGTGCCAGCAGGGGGGACAGGGGAATATACAATGAGCAGTTCTTC.

Ten or more counts support this clonotype. The J gene is TRBJ2-7, the V gene TRBV4-2; D possibly corresponds to TRBD2 (5 bases). Germline loops: CDR1 LGHNA, CDR2 YNFKEQ. The CDR3 is 13 residues long. V gave up 4 bases and J gave up 1 base, with 8 bases separating them. The chain's CDR3 is CASSPGLSYEQYF. CDR3 sequence (DNA): TGTGCCAGCAGCCCCGGACTTTCCTACGAGCAGTACTTC.

This clonotype was counted ten times or more. J is TRBJ1-1 and V is TRBV6-2 or TRBV6-3; tentatively, D is TRBD1 (5 bases). CDR3 length: 12 amino acids. V was pared by 6 bases and J by 1 base, with 6 bases between. In germline, CDR1 is MNHEY, CDR2 SVGEGT. CDR3 sequence (DNA): TGTGCCAGCAGGGACACGAACACTGAAGCTTTCTTT. This translates into CASRDTNTEAFF.

Regarding this clonotype: A read error may explain this, as a much larger clone is one base away. This sequence joins TRBV20-1 and TRBJ1-5; TRBD1 matches at 10 bases. Germline CDR1 reads DFQATT; CDR2 reads SNEGSKA (reference sequence). The CDR3 is 15 amino acids. V lost 6 bases and J lost 3; bases outside the gene matches: 8. The CDR3 region is CSAQADRGLNQPQHF. CDR3 DNA: TGCAGTGCGCAAGCAGACAGGGGGCTCAATCAGCCCCAGCATTTT.

This clonotype was detected ten times or more. The J gene is TRBJ1-1, the V gene TRBV7-9; D gene ambiguous. Per germline, CDR1 SEHNR and CDR2 FQNEAQ (reference sequence). This CDR3 contains 13 residues. V was clipped by 2 bases and J by 5 bases, with 9 bases between them. The CDR3 DNA reads as TGTGCCAGCAGCTTAAACGAGGCGACTGAAGCTTTCTTT. Protein sequence: CASSLNEATEAFF. Based on the CDR3 plus reference TRBV7-9 and TRBJ1-1, the full variable domain is DTGVSQNPRHKITKRGQNVTFRCDPISEHNRLYWYRQTLGQGPEFLTYFQNEAQLEKSRLLSDRFSAERPKGSFSTLEIQRTEQGDSAMYLCASSLNEATEAFFGQGTRLTVV.

In this sample, this clonotype turned up once. This clone may be a read error of a much larger clone one base away. The chain uses TRBV11-2 and TRBJ2-7, with a possible D match to TRBD2 (6 bases). Trimming pared 5 bases from V and 6 bases from J, leaving 14 bases between. This CDR3 region has 13 residues. CDR1 is SGHAT, CDR2 FQNNGV, per germline. CDR3 loop: CASSTREVCEQYF. The CDR3 DNA follows: TGTGCCAGCAGCACGAGGGAGGTCTGCGAGCAGTACTTC.

There are a few counts of this clonotype. The chain uses TRBV7-9 and TRBJ2-5, with D unresolved. The germline V gene has CDR1 SEHNR and CDR2 FQNEAQ (reference sequence). The CDR3 spans 12 residues. V was trimmed by 8 bases and J by 5 bases, leaving 12 bases between them. This CDR3 reads CASGPGGETQYF. Written as DNA, the CDR3 is TGTGCCAGCGGGCCAGGTGGGGAGACCCAGTACTTC.

At least ten counts were recorded for this clonotype. This rearrangement joins TRBV12-3 or TRBV12-4 to TRBJ2-1; perhaps D is TRBD1 or TRBD2 (5 bases each). CDR3 length: 16 residues. The V end was cut by 6 bases, the J end by 0 bases, with 15 bases between. The CDR3 DNA is TGTGCCAGCAGCCCCTGGGGGAGAGGCTCCTACAATGAGCAGTTCTTC. Encoded protein: CASSPWGRGSYNEQFF.

Only a few counts were recorded for this clonotype. The J gene is TRBJ2-7, the V gene TRBV6-1, with D hard to call. The CDR3 runs 12 residues. Trimming took off 5 bases at V and 4 bases at J, with 9 bases between the two ends. Per the germline V gene, CDR1 is MNHNS and CDR2 is SASEGT. CDR3 sequence: CASSSRRYEQYF. CDR3 DNA sequence: TGTGCCAGCAGTTCACGGCGTTACGAGCAGTACTTC.

In this sample, this clonotype turned up many times. V usage is TRBV10-3 and J usage is TRBJ2-7; D gene unclear. Trimming stripped 2 bases from V and 0 bases from J, with 8 bases between. This CDR3 contains 14 residues. The V gene's germline CDR1 is ENHRY and CDR2 SYGVKD. CDR3 loop: CAISERQSSYEQYF. As DNA, the CDR3 is TGTGCCATCAGTGAGCGTCAGAGCTCCTACGAGCAGTACTTC.

The CDR3 reads CASSQDRVRGGTDTQYF. In DNA form, the CDR3 reads TGCGCCAGCAGCCAAGACAGAGTTCGTGGAGGCACAGATACGCAGTATTTT. The chain employs TRBV4-3 and TRBJ2-3; D is undetermined. V was cut by 0 bases and J by 1 base, with 14 bases left in between. The CDR3 sequence is 17 residues long. The germline V gene has CDR1 LGHNA and CDR2 YSLEER.